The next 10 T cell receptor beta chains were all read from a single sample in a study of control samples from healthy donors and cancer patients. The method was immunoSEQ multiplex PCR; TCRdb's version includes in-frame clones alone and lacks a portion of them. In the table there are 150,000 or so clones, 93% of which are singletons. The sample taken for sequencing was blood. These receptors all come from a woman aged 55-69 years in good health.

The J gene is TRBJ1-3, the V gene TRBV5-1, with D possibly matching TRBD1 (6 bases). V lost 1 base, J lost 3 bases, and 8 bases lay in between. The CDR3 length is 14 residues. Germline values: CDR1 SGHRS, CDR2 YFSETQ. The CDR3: CASSLTGRGNTIYF. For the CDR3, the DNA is TGCGCCAGCAGCTTGACAGGGCGTGGAAACACCATATATTTT.

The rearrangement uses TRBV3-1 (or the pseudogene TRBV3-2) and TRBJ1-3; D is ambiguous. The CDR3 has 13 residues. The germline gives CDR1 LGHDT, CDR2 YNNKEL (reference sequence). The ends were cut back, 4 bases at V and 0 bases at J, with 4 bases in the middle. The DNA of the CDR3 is TGTGCCAGCAGCCCCGGCTCTGGAAACACCATATATTTT. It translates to CASSPGSGNTIYF.

CDR3 in amino acids: CASSPDRANTEAFF. CDR3 bases: TGTGCCAGCTCACCGGACAGGGCGAACACTGAAGCTTTCTTT. V is TRBV18 and J is TRBJ1-1; TRBD1 agrees at 8 bases. The CDR3 spans 14 residues. Per the germline V gene, CDR1 is KGHSH and CDR2 is LQKENI. The trim removed 3 bases at V and 1 base at J, leaving 1 base unmatched.

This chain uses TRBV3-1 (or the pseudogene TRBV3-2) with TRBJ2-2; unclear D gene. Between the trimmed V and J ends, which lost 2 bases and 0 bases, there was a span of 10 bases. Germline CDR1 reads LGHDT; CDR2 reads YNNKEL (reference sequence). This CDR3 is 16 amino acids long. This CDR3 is CASSQSIGSNTGELFF. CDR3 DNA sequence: TGTGCCAGCAGCCAATCGATCGGCTCGAACACCGGGGAGCTGTTTTTT.

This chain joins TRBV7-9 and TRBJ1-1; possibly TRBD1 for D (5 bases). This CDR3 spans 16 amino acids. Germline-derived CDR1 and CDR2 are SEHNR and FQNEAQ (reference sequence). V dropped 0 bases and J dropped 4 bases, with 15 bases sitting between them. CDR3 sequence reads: CASSLAGGKVSTEAFF. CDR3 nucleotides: TGTGCCAGCAGCTTAGCGGGGGGGAAGGTTAGCACTGAAGCTTTCTTT. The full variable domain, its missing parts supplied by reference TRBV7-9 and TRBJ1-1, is DTGVSQNPRHKITKRGQNVTFRCDPISEHNRLYWYRQTLGQGPEFLTYFQNEAQLEKSRLLSDRFSAERPKGSFSTLEIQRTEQGDSAMYLCASSLAGGKVSTEAFFGQGTRLTVV.

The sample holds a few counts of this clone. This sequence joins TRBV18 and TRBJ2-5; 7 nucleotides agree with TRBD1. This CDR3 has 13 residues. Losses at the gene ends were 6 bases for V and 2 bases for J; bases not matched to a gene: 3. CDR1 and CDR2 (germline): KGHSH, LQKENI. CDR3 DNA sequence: TGTGCCAGCTCCCCGGGACAGCAAGAGACCCAGTACTTC. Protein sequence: CASSPGQQETQYF. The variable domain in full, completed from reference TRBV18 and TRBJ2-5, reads NAGVMQNPRHLVRRRGQEARLRCSPMKGHSHVYWYRQLPEEGLKFMVYLQKENIIDESGMPKERFSAEFPKEGPSILRIQQVVRGDSAAYFCASSPGQQETQYFGPGTRLLVL.

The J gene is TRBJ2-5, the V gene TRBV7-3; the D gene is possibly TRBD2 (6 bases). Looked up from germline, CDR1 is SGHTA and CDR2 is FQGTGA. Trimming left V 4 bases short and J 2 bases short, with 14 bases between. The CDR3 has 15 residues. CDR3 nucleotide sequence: TGTGCCAGCAGCTCCCAATCGGGGGTTCAAGAGACCCAGTACTTC. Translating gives CASSSQSGVQETQYF. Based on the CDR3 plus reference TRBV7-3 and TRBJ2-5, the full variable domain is GAGVSQTPSNKVTEKGKYVELRCDPISGHTALYWYRQSLGQGPEFLIYFQGTGAADDSGLPNDRFFAVRPEGSVSTLKIQRTERGDSAVYLCASSSQSGVQETQYFGPGTRLLVL.

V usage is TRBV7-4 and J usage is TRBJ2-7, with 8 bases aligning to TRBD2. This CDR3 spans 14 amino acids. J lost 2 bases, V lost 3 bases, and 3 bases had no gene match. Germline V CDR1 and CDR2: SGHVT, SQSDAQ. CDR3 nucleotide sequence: TGTGCCAGCAGCTTCGAGCGGGGGACCTACGAGCAGTACTTC. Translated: CASSFERGTYEQYF.

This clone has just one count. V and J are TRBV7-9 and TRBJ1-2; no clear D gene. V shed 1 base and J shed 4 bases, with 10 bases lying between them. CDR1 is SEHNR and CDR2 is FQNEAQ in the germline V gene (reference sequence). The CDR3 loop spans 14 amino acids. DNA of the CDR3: TGTGCCAGCAGCTTAGGAGCGGTGACCTATGGCTACACCTTC. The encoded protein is CASSLGAVTYGYTF.

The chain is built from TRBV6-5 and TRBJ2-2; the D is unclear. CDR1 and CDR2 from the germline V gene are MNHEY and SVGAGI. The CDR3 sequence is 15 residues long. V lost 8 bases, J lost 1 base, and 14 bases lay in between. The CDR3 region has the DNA TGTGCCAGCCAGACCGACCCGGGGAACACCGGGGAGCTGTTTTTT. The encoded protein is CASQTDPGNTGELFF.